The clone carrying this T cell receptor (beta chain) was seen a single time. The antigen is undetermined. This specimen belongs to a study of graft-versus-host responses after intestinal transplantation. Study in general: The recipients all started with anti-thymocyte globulin induction and then took tacrolimus and steroids for three to four years.

CDR1 and CDR2 (germline): MGHDK, SYGVNS. V shed 4 bases and J shed 4 bases, with 16 bases lying between them. The CDR3 sequence is 15 residues long. Study-wide findings and caveats: Where graft-donor T cell macrochimerism was present, patients had high graft-versus-host to host-versus-graft clonal ratios in allografts.

Here immunoSEQ multiplex PCR was the method, and the copy in TCRdb shows in-frame clones only, minus some. The sample contains roughly 120,000 clones, 80% to 95% of which appear only once. This TCR derives from a human donor who received an intestinal transplant. The input for sequencing was unstimulated CD4+ T cells sorted from spleen or lymph node cells, taken before intestinal transplant. This sequence joins TRBV25-1 and TRBJ2-5; maybe TRBD1 (5 bases). Here the CDR3 reads CASSVEKGQGETQYF. The CDR3 bases are TGTGCCAGCAGTGTCGAGAAGGGGCAGGGAGAGACCCAGTACTTC.